The rows below give T cell receptor beta chains drawn from one sample of a study of T-cell reconstitution after alpha-beta-depleted transplantation in children. From the PCR reads, TCRdb called clonotypes with MiXCR, one entry per CDR3 protein. The sample carries 200,000 or so distinct CDR3 sequences, approximately 7% recorded once. The sample was PBMCs, taken before TCRalphabeta/CD19-depleted stem cell transplant. These receptor sequences come from a boy between 2 and 10 years old with acute lymphoblastic leukemia, due to receive a stem cell transplant. The CDR3 runs from the conserved cysteine through the conserved F or W. Fields, in order: J gene, D gene, clone size, V gene, CDR3 DNA, CDR3 protein. The D gene is left open where the match is weak. A clone size is listed for some rows: how often the clone was seen (once, few, many), or a class if it is expanded.

TRBJ2-7 | . | . | TRBV20-1 | TGCAGTGCTAGAGTCGGCGGGTCGGGCCCCTACGAGCAGTACTTC | CSARVGGSGPYEQYF
TRBJ1-1 | . | many | TRBV12-3/TRBV12-4 | TGTGCCAGCAGGGGGGGTGGGTTCGGAGCTTTCTTT | CASRGGGFGAFF
TRBJ2-5 | TRBD2 | few | TRBV6-2/TRBV6-3 | TGTGCCAGCAATTCGGGACTAGCGGGGCAAGAGACCCAGTACTTC | CASNSGLAGQETQYF
TRBJ2-7 | . | many | TRBV27 | TGTGCCAGCACGGGGGCTCTGGGTGAGCAGTACTTC | CASTGALGEQYF
TRBJ2-7 | . | many | TRBV7-3 | TGTGCCAGCAGCTTTGACACCTACGAGCAGTACTTC | CASSFDTYEQYF
TRBJ2-3 | . | many | TRBV12-3/TRBV12-4 | TGTGCCAGCAGGTCACAGCTCGGCACAGATACGCAGTATTTT | CASRSQLGTDTQYF
TRBJ2-2 | . | many | TRBV4-3 | TGCGCCAGCAGCCAAGGACGGGCCTACAGGAGCGGGGAGCTGTTTTTT | CASSQGRAYRSGELFF
TRBJ2-1 | . | . | TRBV20-1 | TGCAGTGCTAGATTCCCCTCCTACAATGAGCAGTTCTTC | CSARFPSYNEQFF
TRBJ2-7 | . | many | TRBV10-3 | TGTGCCATCAGTGAGCCCGGGGCGGGCAGGAGAGGCTTC | CAISEPGAGRRGF
TRBJ2-7 | . | few | TRBV19 | TGTGCCAGTAGTAACGGGTACGAGCAGTACTTC | CASSNGYEQYF
TRBJ2-2 | . | . | TRBV7-9 | TGTGCCAGCAGCTTGGATTTTTCGGGCGGGGAGCTGTTTTTT | CASSLDFSGGELFF
TRBJ2-1 | . | many | TRBV11-2 | TGTGCCAGCAGCTTTGGGGGAGGAGGTGGCGATGAGCAGTTCTTC | CASSFGGGGGDEQFF
TRBJ2-5 | TRBD1 | many | TRBV7-2 | TGTGCCAGCAGCTTTGTGGGGACAGGGTTGGAGACCCAGTACTTC | CASSFVGTGLETQYF
TRBJ1-5 | TRBD1 | many | TRBV20-1 | TGCAGTGCTAGAGACAGGGGGAATCAGCCCCAGCATTTT | CSARDRGNQPQHF
TRBJ2-3 | . | few | TRBV3-1 | TGTGCCAGCAGCCACCCCCCCGTGGGTTTGGCAGATACGCAGTATTTT | CASSHPPVGLADTQYF
TRBJ2-1 | . | many | TRBV11-2 | TGTGCCAGCAGCTACCGTCCGTGGGGAGATGAGCAGTTCTTC | CASSYRPWGDEQFF
TRBJ1-1 | . | few | TRBV5-1 | TGCGCCAGCAGCTTGGACCGGATTAACACTGAAGCTTTCTTT | CASSLDRINTEAFF
TRBJ2-7 | . | few | TRBV18 | TGTGCCAGCTCACCACCAACAGGGATCTACGAGCAGTACTTC | CASSPPTGIYEQYF
TRBJ2-1 | TRBD2 | many | TRBV20-1 | TGCAGTGCTAGCCCTCCTAGCGGAATCCTTAATGAGCAGTTCTTC | CSASPPSGILNEQFF
TRBJ2-7 | . | many | TRBV5-1 | TGCGCCAGCAGCGTCGGCTACGAGCAGTACTTC | CASSVGYEQYF
TRBJ2-1 | TRBD2 | . | TRBV4-1 | TGCGCCAGCAGCCAAGATGGGGGACTAGCGGGATATCTAGAGTTCTTC | CASSQDGGLAGYLEFF
TRBJ2-5 | . | many | TRBV29-1 | TGCAGCGTTGATCTGGGCAGGAAAAAGACCCAGTACTTC | CSVDLGRKKTQYF
TRBJ1-3 | TRBD1 | few | TRBV11-2 | TGTGCCAGCAGCCGGGACAGGGCAACCGGAAACACCATATATTTT | CASSRDRATGNTIYF
TRBJ2-5 | TRBD1 | many | TRBV9 | TGTGCCAGCAGCGTAGGGGCCCGAGTAGGGGGCCAAGGGACCCAGTACTTC | CASSVGARVGGQGTQYF
TRBJ2-7 | . | many | TRBV20-1 | TGCAGTGCTAGGGTACGCAGGCTTTTTAACTCCGAGCAGTACTTC | CSARVRRLFNSEQYF
TRBJ1-1 | . | few | TRBV7-2 | TGTGCCAGCAGCTTCATGGTGTACACTGAAGCTTTCTTT | CASSFMVYTEAFF
TRBJ1-1 | TRBD1 | many | TRBV5-4 | TGTGCCAGCCCCGGACAGGGCGGTGAAGCTTTCTTT | CASPGQGGEAFF
TRBJ2-1 | . | many | TRBV29-1 | TGCAGCGTCCAGGGGGGATTGGGCGACAATGAGCAGTTCTTC | CSVQGGLGDNEQFF
TRBJ2-5 | . | . | TRBV5-5 | TGTGCCAGCAGCCATCGTTGGGGGGCCGATGAGACCCAGTACTTC | CASSHRWGADETQYF
TRBJ1-2 | . | . | TRBV20-1 | TGCAGTGCCACTCCGGGACTCTCATGGGGTGGCTACACCTTC | CSATPGLSWGGYTF
TRBJ2-7 | . | many | TRBV5-1 | TGCGCCAGCAGCTTATTTTGGGCGGCCAAACCCACCGAGCAGTACTTC | CASSLFWAAKPTEQYF
TRBJ2-7 | . | many | TRBV4-2 | TGTGCCAGCAGCCAAGATTTAAGGGCTCTAAAGGGCGAGCAGTACTTC | CASSQDLRALKGEQYF
TRBJ2-7 | . | few | TRBV3-1 | TGTGCCAGCAGCCCCGACTACTCCTACGAGCAGTACTTC | CASSPDYSYEQYF
TRBJ2-1 | . | many | TRBV4-2 | TGTGCCAGCAGCCCGGAGCGTGGCCACCGCTACAATGAGCAGTTCTTC | CASSPERGHRYNEQFF
TRBJ1-1 | . | many | TRBV29-1 | TGCAGCGTTGAAGACAGAGGGGTGGACACTGAAGCTTTCTTT | CSVEDRGVDTEAFF
TRBJ1-2 | TRBD1 | few | TRBV7-9 | TGTGCCAGCAACGGAAGACAGGGGACCCTTAACTATGGCTACACCTTC | CASNGRQGTLNYGYTF
TRBJ2-7 | TRBD2 | many | TRBV20-1 | TGCAGTGCTAGTTCTGTGGTAGCGGGGGCACCTCGGGACGAGCAGTACTTC | CSASSVVAGAPRDEQYF
TRBJ2-7 | TRBD2 | few | TRBV28 | TGTGCCAGCAGTCCCTGGGGGGGTAGCTCCTACGAGCAGTACTTC | CASSPWGGSSYEQYF
TRBJ2-7 | TRBD2 | . | TRBV20-1 | TGCAGTGCTAGATCAAGCGGGGGGGCTTACGAGCAGTACTTC | CSARSSGGAYEQYF
TRBJ2-2 | . | many | TRBV5-6 | TGTGCCAGCAGCTTGTGGGGCTCTTGGGGGCACAACACCGGGGAGCTGTTTTTT | CASSLWGSWGHNTGELFF
TRBJ2-1 | TRBD2 | few | TRBV5-4 | TGTGCCAGCAGCTCCCCTCCCAAAGCGGGAGTGGGGGGTGAGCAGTTCTTC | CASSSPPKAGVGGEQFF
TRBJ1-6 | . | few | TRBV11-2 | TGTGCCAGCAGCCCAGTGACAGGCTATAATTCACCCCTCCACTTT | CASSPVTGYNSPLHF
TRBJ2-7 | TRBD2 | many | TRBV27 | TGTGCCAGCAGCGTCAGCCTCGGGACTATTTACGAGCAGTACTTC | CASSVSLGTIYEQYF
TRBJ1-4 | . | many | TRBV12-3/TRBV12-4 | TGTGCCAGCAGAAACCCAACTAATGAAAAACTGTTTTTT | CASRNPTNEKLFF
TRBJ2-7 | . | few | TRBV5-1 | TGCGCCAGCCGGGACACGGACTACGAGCAGTACTTC | CASRDTDYEQYF
TRBJ2-2 | . | . | TRBV18 | TGTGCCAGCTACCGGACAAGTTACACCGGGGAGCTGTTTTTT | CASYRTSYTGELFF
TRBJ2-2 | TRBD2 | many | TRBV7-2 | TGTGCCAGCAGCCCCAGGACTAGCGGGAGGGCCGGGGAGCTGTTTTTT | CASSPRTSGRAGELFF
TRBJ2-2 | . | many | TRBV12-3/TRBV12-4 | TGTGCCAGCAGTTGGGGGAGCAGCTCCGGGGAGCTGTTTTTT | CASSWGSSSGELFF
TRBJ2-7 | TRBD2 | . | TRBV10-2 | TGCGCCTCAGCGTCAACTAGCGGGGTTAGCTCCTACGAGCAGTACTTC | CASASTSGVSSYEQYF
TRBJ2-5 | . | few | TRBV20-1 | TGCAGTGCTAGAGAGGCGCCGGGTGCCGGCCAAGAGACCCAGTACTTC | CSAREAPGAGQETQYF
TRBJ2-3 | TRBD2 | many | TRBV4-2 | TGTGCCAGCAGCCAGTACCCGGGACTAGCGGGAGGAGATACGCAGTATTTT | CASSQYPGLAGGDTQYF
TRBJ2-5 | TRBD1 | many | TRBV20-1 | TGCAGTGCTAGAGAATCCAGGGGGCTTGAGACCCAGTACTTC | CSARESRGLETQYF
TRBJ2-2 | . | . | TRBV7-3 | TGTGCCAGCAGGCAGGGATCGAACACCGGGGAGCTGTTTTTT | CASRQGSNTGELFF
TRBJ2-7 | . | many | TRBV6-1 | TGTGCCAGCAGAGATAGAAGGGCTAGAGAGCAGTACTTC | CASRDRRAREQYF
TRBJ2-1 | . | many | TRBV29-1 | TGCAGCGCTACAACCCCTAGGGAGCAGTTCTTC | CSATTPREQFF
TRBJ1-5 | . | . | TRBV20-1 | TGCAGTGCAAAGACAACCTCGAATTTGCCCCAGCATTTT | CSAKTTSNLPQHF
TRBJ1-1 | . | many | TRBV6-2/TRBV6-3 | TGTGCCAGCAGAACAGGGTCTACTGAAGCTTTCTTT | CASRTGSTEAFF
TRBJ2-3 | TRBD2 | many | TRBV20-1 | TGCAGTGCTTCCCCGGGACTAGCGGGGGGGCCCACGGATACGCAGTATTTT | CSASPGLAGGPTDTQYF
TRBJ2-1 | TRBD2 | many | TRBV20-1 | TGCAGTGCTAGTTCCCCCCGTCCTAGCGGGAGCTCCTACAATGAGCAGTTCTTC | CSASSPRPSGSSYNEQFF